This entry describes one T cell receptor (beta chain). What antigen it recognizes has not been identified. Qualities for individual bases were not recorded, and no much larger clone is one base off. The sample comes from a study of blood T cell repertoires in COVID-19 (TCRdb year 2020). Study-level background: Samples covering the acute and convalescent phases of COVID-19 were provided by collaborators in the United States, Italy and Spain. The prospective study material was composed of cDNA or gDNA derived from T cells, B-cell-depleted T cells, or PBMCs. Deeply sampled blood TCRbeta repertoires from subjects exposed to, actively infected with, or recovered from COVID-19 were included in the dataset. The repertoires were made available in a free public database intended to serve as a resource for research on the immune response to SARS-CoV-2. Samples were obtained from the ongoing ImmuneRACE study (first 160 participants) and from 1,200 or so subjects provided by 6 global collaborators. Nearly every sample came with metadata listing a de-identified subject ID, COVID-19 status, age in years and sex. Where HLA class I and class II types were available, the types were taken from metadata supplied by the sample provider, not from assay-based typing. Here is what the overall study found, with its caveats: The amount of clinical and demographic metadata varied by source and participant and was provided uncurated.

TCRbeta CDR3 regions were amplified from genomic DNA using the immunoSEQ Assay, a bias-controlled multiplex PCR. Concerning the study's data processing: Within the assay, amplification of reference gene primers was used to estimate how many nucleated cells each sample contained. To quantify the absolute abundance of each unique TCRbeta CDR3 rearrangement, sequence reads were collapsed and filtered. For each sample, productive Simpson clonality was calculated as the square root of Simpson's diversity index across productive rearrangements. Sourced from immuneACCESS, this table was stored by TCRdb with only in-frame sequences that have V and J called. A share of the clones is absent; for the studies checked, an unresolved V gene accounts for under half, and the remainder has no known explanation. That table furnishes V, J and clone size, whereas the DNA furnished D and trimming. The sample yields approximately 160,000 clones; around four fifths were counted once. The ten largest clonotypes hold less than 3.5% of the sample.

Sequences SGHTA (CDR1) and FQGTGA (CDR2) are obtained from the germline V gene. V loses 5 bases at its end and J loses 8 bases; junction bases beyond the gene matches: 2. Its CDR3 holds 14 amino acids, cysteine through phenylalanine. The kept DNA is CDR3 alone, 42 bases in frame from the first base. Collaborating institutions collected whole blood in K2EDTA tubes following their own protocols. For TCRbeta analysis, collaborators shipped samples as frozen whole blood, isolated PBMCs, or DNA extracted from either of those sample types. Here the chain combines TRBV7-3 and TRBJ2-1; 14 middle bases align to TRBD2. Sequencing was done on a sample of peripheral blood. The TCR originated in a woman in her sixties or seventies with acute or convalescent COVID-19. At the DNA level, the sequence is TGTGCCAGCAGCAAGGGACTAGCGGGGGATGAGCAGTTCTTC. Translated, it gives CASSKGLAGDEQFF.